These 21 T cell receptor beta chains share one sample of origin, sequenced in a study of blood T cells in healthy people across ages. It was with a sample-barcoded 5' primer and a J-beta primer mix that a second PCR of roughly 7 to 11 cycles was run. From the 5' RACE reads, TCRdb called clonotypes with MiXCR, one entry per CDR3 protein. The top ten hold less than 2.5% of the sample, which has about 2 million distinct CDR3 sequences, just under 50% seen once. Input material: blood. The receptors stem from a woman in her thirties or forties in good health.

This clonotype has more than one count but fewer than ten. The chain couples TRBV12-3 or TRBV12-4 to TRBJ2-3; tentative D call: TRBD1 (6 bases). CDR3 length: 14 residues. V lost 10 bases, J lost 2 bases, and 16 bases lay in between. The chain's CDR3 is CATQGRGSTDTQYF. Written as DNA, the CDR3 is TGTGCCACCCAGGGCAGGGGATCCACAGATACGCAGTATTTT.

This chain connects TRBV6-2 or TRBV6-3 to TRBJ2-1, with D possibly matching TRBD1 (6 bases). This CDR3 is 13 amino acids long. Looked up from germline, CDR1 is MNHEY and CDR2 is SVGEGT. Trimming cost V 7 bases and J 7 bases, with 14 bases left between them. The CDR3 loop reads CASTYQGRNEQFF. The CDR3 DNA is TGTGCCAGCACGTACCAGGGGAGAAATGAGCAGTTCTTC.

The CDR3 reads CASNPPVGWERGIQYF. CDR3 nucleotide sequence: TGTGCCAGCAACCCCCCAGTTGGCTGGGAGAGGGGGATTCAGTACTTC. The chain is built from TRBV6-2 or TRBV6-3 and TRBJ2-4; D might be TRBD1 (6 bases). CDR3 size: 16 residues. Germline CDR1 MNHEY, CDR2 SVGEGT. Trimming took 7 bases from V and 10 from J, leaving 26 bases between them.

The rearrangement joins TRBV6-2 or TRBV6-3 to TRBJ2-3; D may be TRBD2 (6 bases). Trimming stripped 7 bases from V and 6 bases from J, with 17 bases between. Germline CDR1 is MNHEY and CDR2 is SVGEGT. The CDR3 spans 14 residues. Written as DNA, the CDR3 is TGTGCCAGCAACATCCGCGGGACCCCGGATACGCAGTATTTT. It codes for CASNIRGTPDTQYF.

Only a few counts were recorded for this clonotype. The chain joins TRBV7-9 to TRBJ2-1; 9 nucleotides line up with TRBD1. V lost 4 bases to trimming and J lost 9 bases; unmatched junction nucleotides: 7. The CDR3 consists of 14 residues. Per germline, CDR1 SEHNR and CDR2 FQNEAQ (reference sequence). The DNA of the CDR3 is TGTGCCAGCAGCTCATTCACAGGGGGCAGTGAGCAGTTCTTC. This gives the protein CASSSFTGGSEQFF.

The chain recombines TRBV18 with TRBJ1-6, with D tentatively TRBD1 (5 bases). V lost 3 bases, J lost 9 bases, and 12 bases lay in between. CDR1 is KGHSH, CDR2 LQKENI, per germline. The CDR3 sequence is 14 residues long. Here the CDR3 reads CASSPGGNSSPLHF. CDR3 bases: TGTGCCAGCTCACCTGGGGGTAACAGTTCACCCCTCCACTTT.

This clonotype has more than one count but fewer than ten. V gene TRBV6-1 combines with J gene TRBJ1-4, with 10 bases that match TRBD1. This CDR3 is built from 17 residues. V was pared by 6 bases and J by 0 bases, with 7 bases of the junction left unmatched. CDR1 is MNHNS, CDR2 SASEGT, per germline. The CDR3 is CASRTGGSGATNEKLFF. Written as DNA, the CDR3 is TGTGCCAGCAGGACAGGGGGCAGTGGAGCAACTAATGAAAAACTGTTTTTT.

This clonotype was picked up many times. This sequence joins TRBV6-6 and TRBJ2-5; no definite D call. Deletions cut 4 bases from V and 1 base from J, with 7 bases between. The germline gives CDR1 MNHNY, CDR2 SVGAGI (reference sequence). The CDR3 is made up of 13 amino acids. The CDR3 spells CASSSLSQETQYF. CDR3 DNA: TGTGCCAGCAGTTCCCTATCCCAAGAGACCCAGTACTTC.

This clonotype was seen only a few times. The chain joins TRBV6-5 to TRBJ1-2; 10 bases match TRBD1. Trimming cost V 3 bases and J 8 bases; bases outside gene matches: 6. Germline CDR1 and CDR2: MNHEY and SVGAGI. The CDR3 spans 14 residues. Here the CDR3 reads CASSYGGTGDGYTF. The CDR3 nucleotides read TGTGCCAGCAGTTATGGCGGGACAGGGGACGGCTACACCTTC.

The chain links TRBV6-2 or TRBV6-3 to TRBJ1-2; D gene uncertain. Germline CDR1 and CDR2: MNHEY and SVGEGT. The V end was cut by 5 bases, the J end by 1 base, with 17 bases between. The CDR3 length is 16 residues. CDR3: CASSLPPRMINYGYTF. The CDR3 DNA reads as TGTGCCAGCAGTCTACCGCCGCGGATGATTAACTATGGCTACACCTTC.

The chain recombines TRBV12-3 or TRBV12-4 with TRBJ1-5, with 11 bases that match TRBD1. V was pared by 6 bases and J by 6 bases, with 4 bases of the junction left unmatched. The CDR3 spans 14 residues. For the CDR3, the DNA is TGTGCCAGCAGCCGGGACAGGGGGACTCAGCCCCAGCATTTT. It is translated as CASSRDRGTQPQHF.

The chain recombines TRBV4-3 with TRBJ2-7; D could derive from TRBD1 or TRBD2 (6 bases each). The germline gives CDR1 LGHNA, CDR2 YSLEER. The CDR3 contains 15 residues. Trimming shortened V by 0 bases and J by 2 bases, and 11 bases separated the two germline ends. The CDR3 DNA reads TGCGCCAGCAGCCAAGATTCGGGGGCTGCCTACGAGCAGTACTTC. Translation gives CASSQDSGAAYEQYF.

Only a few counts were recorded for this clonotype. This rearrangement joins TRBV29-1 to TRBJ2-1, with 7 bases fitting TRBD1. Germline trimming cut 6 bases from V and 7 bases from J; bases unmatched to any gene: 15. Per germline, CDR1 SQVTM and CDR2 ANQGSEA. The CDR3 is made up of 15 amino acids. The CDR3 DNA follows: TGCAGCGTCCCCTTCCCGGGACAGAAAACGAATGAGCAGTTCTTC. Translation: CSVPFPGQKTNEQFF.

There are a few counts of this clonotype. This chain connects TRBV6-1 to TRBJ2-3; D is unresolved. In germline, CDR1 is MNHNS, CDR2 SASEGT. The CDR3 contains 15 residues. The germline V and J ends were trimmed by 4 bases and 4 bases, with 15 bases remaining between them. CDR3 amino acids: CASSGSQTHADTQYF. CDR3 nucleotide sequence: TGTGCCAGCAGTGGATCGCAAACCCACGCAGATACGCAGTATTTT.

This clonotype has a handful of counts. J is TRBJ1-1 and V is TRBV29-1; D not certain. CDR3 size: 10 residues. Germline CDR1 is SQVTM and CDR2 is ANQGSEA. The V end lost 7 bases, the J end lost 0 bases, and 3 bases lay between the germline ends. The DNA for the CDR3 is TGCAGCGGCATGAACACTGAAGCTTTCTTT. This codes for CSGMNTEAFF. The whole variable domain, filled in from reference TRBV29-1 and TRBJ1-1, reads SAVISQKPSRDICQRGTSLTIQCQVDSQVTMMFWYRQQPGQSLTLIATANQGSEATYESGFVIDKFPISRPNLTFSTLTVSNMSPEDSSIYLCSGMNTEAFFGQGTRLTVV.

This chain connects TRBV19 to TRBJ2-5; 11 positions match TRBD2. Looked up from germline, CDR1 is LNHDA and CDR2 is SQIVND (reference sequence). With V trimmed by 4 bases and J by 3 bases, 4 bases remained unmatched. The CDR3 has 15 amino acids. Written as DNA, the CDR3 is TGTGCCAGTAGTACTGGGACTAGCGGAAAAGAGACCCAGTACTTC. Translation: CASSTGTSGKETQYF.

This clonotype has just a few counts. The chain links TRBV5-1 to TRBJ2-5; maybe TRBD2 (5 bases). V dropped 6 bases and J dropped 4 bases, with 16 bases sitting between them. CDR1 and CDR2 (germline): SGHRS, YFSETQ. CDR3 length equals 14 residues. The CDR3 sequence: CASTSEGRGETQYF. For the CDR3, the DNA is TGCGCCAGCACCTCCGAGGGCCGGGGAGAGACCCAGTACTTC.

The V and J genes are TRBV5-1 and TRBJ2-1; 7 bases are a match to TRBD2. After removal of 3 bases from V and 6 bases from J, the junction contained 6 bases not matched to a gene. Germline CDR1 and CDR2: SGHRS and YFSETQ. CDR3 size: 14 residues. CDR3 bases: TGCGCCAGCAGCTGGGGGGGTAGCCCCAATGAGCAGTTCTTC. Protein sequence: CASSWGGSPNEQFF.

A word on this clonotype: An end of the junction differs from the germline gene, which may be a read error. The genes are TRBV5-1 and TRBJ1-2, with D tentatively TRBD1 (5 bases). Germline values: CDR1 SGHRS, CDR2 YFSETQ. CDR3 size: 14 residues. CDR3 protein: CAGSPQGPPGGYTF. In DNA form, the CDR3 reads TGCGCCGGCAGCCCGCAGGGACCGCCAGGAGGCTACACCTTC.

The chain is built from TRBV24-1 and TRBJ2-3; 8 bases match TRBD1. Trimming cost V 6 bases and J 1 base; bases outside gene matches: 5. This CDR3 comprises 15 residues. The germline CDR1 and CDR2 sequences are KGHDR and SFDVKD. DNA for the CDR3: TGTGCCACCAGTATCCCAGGGGGCGGCACAGATACGCAGTATTTT. It codes for CATSIPGGGTDTQYF.

The chain employs TRBV7-2 and TRBJ2-7; D is ambiguous. CDR1 and CDR2 from the germline V gene are SGHTA and FQGNSA. Trimming took 5 bases from V and 0 from J, leaving 14 bases between them. This CDR3 has 15 amino acids. CDR3 residues: CASSPRHSSSYEQYF. In DNA form, the CDR3 reads TGTGCCAGCAGCCCTCGACATTCTAGCTCCTACGAGCAGTACTTC.